This T cell receptor beta chain is drawn from a study of regulatory T cells in long-lasting Graves disease. Study-level background: By definition, persistent Graves' disease involved antithyroid drugs for over 5 years alongside positive TSH receptor antibodies. Study-level points and caveats: Segments TRBV28, TRBJ1-2 and TRBJ2-5 showed preferential usage in persistent disease. Investigators studied peripheral blood only, not thyroid tissue.

Remarks on this clonotype: Its antigen remains unknown.

As for time point: persistent/refractory GD, antithyroid drugs over 5 years with positive TRAb. With RNA extracted from PBMCs as input, the TCR library was made. The CDR3 consists of 16 residues. The V end lost 5 bases, the J end lost 5 bases, and 20 bases lay between the germline ends. Germline assignment: CDR1 SGHAT and CDR2 FQDESV (reference sequence). The TCR beta library used iRepertoire HTBI primers with Arm-PCR amplification of CDR3. MiXCR was run by TCRdb on the multiplex PCR reads, yielding one entry per CDR3 protein. This sample has roughly 500,000 distinct CDR3 sequences, with 20% to 25% found just once.

Material: peripheral blood mononuclear cells (PBMCs), obtained when the disease was refractory, from a patient treated with antithyroid drugs. This rearrangement joins TRBV11-1 to TRBJ2-3, with D perhaps TRBD1 (6 bases). The receptor comes from a female donor with Graves disease. This CDR3 is CASSAGTLTPGDTQYF. The DNA for the CDR3 is TGTGCCAGCAGCGCCGGGACACTTACGCCGGGAGATACGCAGTATTTT.